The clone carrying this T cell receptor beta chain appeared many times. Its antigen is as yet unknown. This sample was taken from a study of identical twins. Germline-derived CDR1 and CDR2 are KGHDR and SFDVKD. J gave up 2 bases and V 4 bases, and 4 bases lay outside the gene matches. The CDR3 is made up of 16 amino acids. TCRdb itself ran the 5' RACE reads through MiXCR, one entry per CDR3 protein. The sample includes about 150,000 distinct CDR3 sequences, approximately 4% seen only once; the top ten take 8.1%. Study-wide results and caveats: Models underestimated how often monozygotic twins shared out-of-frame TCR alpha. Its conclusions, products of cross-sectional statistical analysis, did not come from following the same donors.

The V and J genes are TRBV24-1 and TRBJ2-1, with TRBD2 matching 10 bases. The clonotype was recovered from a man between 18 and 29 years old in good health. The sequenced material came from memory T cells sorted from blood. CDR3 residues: CATSDSLAGAYNEQFF. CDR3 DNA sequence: TGTGCCACCAGTGACTCTCTAGCGGGAGCCTACAATGAGCAGTTCTTC.